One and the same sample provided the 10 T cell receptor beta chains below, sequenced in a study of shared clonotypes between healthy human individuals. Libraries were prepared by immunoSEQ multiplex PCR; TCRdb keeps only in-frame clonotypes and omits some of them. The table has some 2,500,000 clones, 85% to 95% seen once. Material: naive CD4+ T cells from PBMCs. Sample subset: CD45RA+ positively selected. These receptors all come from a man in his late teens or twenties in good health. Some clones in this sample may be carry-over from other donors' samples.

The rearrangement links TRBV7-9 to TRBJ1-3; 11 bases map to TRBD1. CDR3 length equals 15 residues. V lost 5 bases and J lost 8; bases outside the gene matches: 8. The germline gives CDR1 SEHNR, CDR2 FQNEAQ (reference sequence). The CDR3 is CASSRTGTGGDTIYF. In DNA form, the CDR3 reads TGTGCCAGCAGCCGGACCGGGACAGGGGGGGACACCATATATTTT.

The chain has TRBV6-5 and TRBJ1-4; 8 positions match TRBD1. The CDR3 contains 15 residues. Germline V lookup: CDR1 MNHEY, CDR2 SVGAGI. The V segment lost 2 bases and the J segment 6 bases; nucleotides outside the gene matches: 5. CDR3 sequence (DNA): TGTGCCAGCAGTTACACCGGGACAGGATATGAAAAACTGTTTTTT. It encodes CASSYTGTGYEKLFF.

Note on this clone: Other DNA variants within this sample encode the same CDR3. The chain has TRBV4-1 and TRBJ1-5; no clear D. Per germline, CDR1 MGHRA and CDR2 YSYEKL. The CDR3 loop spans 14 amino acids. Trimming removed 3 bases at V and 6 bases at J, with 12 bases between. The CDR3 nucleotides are TGCGCCAGCAGCCAGGTACCAGAAGGTCAGCCCCAGCATTTT. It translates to CASSQVPEGQPQHF.

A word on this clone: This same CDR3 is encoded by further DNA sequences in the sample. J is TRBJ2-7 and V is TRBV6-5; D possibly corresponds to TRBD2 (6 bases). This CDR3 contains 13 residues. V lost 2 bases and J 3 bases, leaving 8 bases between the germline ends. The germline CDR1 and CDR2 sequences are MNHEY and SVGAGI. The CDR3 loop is CASSYPGSYEQYF. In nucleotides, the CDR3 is TGTGCCAGCAGTTACCCCGGGAGCTACGAGCAGTACTTC.

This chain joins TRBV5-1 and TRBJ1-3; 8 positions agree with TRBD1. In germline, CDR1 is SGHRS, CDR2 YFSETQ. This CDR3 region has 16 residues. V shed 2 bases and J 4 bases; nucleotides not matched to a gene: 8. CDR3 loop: CASSFASAGGGNTIYF. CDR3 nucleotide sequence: TGCGCCAGCAGCTTCGCCTCGGCAGGGGGCGGAAACACCATATATTTT.

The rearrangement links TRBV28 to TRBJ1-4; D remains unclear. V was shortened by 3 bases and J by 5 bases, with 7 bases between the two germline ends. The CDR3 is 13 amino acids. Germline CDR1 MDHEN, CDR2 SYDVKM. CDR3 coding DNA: TGTGCCAGCAGTTTCTCCATAAATGAAAAACTGTTTTTT. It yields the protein CASSFSINEKLFF.

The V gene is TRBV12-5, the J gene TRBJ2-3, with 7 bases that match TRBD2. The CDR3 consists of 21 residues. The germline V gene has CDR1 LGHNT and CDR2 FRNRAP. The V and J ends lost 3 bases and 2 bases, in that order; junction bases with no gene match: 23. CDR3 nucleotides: TGTGCTAGTGGTTTCGGATTAGGGGCTAGCGGAGTCGGGGGGAACACAGATACGCAGTATTTT. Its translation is CASGFGLGASGVGGNTDTQYF. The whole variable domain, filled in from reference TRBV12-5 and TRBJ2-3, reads DARVTQTPRHKVTEMGQEVTMRCQPILGHNTVFWYRQTMMQGLELLAYFRNRAPLDDSGMPKDRFSAEMPDATLATLKIQPSEPRDSAVYFCASGFGLGASGVGGNTDTQYFGPGTRLTVL.

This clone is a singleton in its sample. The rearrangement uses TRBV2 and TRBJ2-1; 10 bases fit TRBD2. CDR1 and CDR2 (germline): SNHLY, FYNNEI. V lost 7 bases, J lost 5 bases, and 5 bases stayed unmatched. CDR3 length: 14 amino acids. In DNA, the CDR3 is TGTGCCAGCAACAACCTAGCGGGAGACAATGAGCAGTTCTTC. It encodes CASNNLAGDNEQFF.

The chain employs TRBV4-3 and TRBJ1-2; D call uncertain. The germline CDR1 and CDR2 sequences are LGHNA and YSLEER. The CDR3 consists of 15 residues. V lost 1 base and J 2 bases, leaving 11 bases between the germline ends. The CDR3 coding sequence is TGCGCCAGCAGCCAAGCCGGACTTACCAACTATGGCTACACCTTC. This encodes CASSQAGLTNYGYTF.

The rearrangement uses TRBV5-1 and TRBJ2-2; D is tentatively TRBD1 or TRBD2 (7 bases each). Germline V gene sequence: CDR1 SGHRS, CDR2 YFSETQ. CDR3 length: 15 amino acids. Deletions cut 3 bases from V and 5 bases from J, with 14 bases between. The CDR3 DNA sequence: TGCGCCAGCAGCTGGGGAGGGGGCGATACCGGGGAGCTGTTTTTT. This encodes CASSWGGGDTGELFF. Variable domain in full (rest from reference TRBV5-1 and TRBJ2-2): KAGVTQTPRYLIKTRGQQVTLSCSPISGHRSVSWYQQTPGQGLQFLFEYFSETQRNKGNFPGRFSGRQFSNSRSEMNVSTLELGDSALYLCASSWGGGDTGELFFGEGSRLTVL.